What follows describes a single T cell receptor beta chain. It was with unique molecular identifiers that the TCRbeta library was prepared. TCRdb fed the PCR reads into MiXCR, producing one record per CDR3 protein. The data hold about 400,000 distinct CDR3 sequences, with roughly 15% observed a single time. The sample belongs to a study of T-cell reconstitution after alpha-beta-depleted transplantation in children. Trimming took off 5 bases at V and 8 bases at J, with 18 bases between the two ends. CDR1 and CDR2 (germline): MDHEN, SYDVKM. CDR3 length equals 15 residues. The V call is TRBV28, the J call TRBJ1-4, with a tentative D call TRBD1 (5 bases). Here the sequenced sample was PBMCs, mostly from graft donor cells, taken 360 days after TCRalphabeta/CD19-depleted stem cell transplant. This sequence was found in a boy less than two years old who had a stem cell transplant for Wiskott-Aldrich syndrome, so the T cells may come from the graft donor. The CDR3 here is CASSARPGRREKLFF. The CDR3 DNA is TGTGCCAGCAGTGCCAGGCCAGGGAGGAGGGAAAAACTGTTTTTT.